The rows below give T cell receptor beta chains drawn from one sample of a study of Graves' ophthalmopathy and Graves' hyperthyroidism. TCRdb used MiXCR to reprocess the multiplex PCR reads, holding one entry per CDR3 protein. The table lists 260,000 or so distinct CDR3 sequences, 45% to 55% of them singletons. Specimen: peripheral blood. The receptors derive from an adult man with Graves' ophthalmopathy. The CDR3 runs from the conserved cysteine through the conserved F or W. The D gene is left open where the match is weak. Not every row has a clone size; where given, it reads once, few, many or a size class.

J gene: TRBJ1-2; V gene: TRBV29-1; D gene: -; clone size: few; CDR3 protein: CSVEVQPNYGYTF; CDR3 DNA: TGCAGCGTTGAGGTACAGCCCAACTATGGCTACACCTTC
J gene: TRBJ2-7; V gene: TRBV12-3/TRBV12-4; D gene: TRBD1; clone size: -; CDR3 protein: CASSGTGGGGDEQYF; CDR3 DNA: TGTGCCAGCAGTGGGACAGGGGGCGGGGGCGACGAGCAGTACTTC
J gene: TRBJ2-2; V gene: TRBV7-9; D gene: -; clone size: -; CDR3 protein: CASRTMVTGELFF; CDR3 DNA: TGTGCCAGCAGGACTATGGTTACCGGGGAGCTGTTTTTT
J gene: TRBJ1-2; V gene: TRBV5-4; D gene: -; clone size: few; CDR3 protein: CASSPLQGYGYTF; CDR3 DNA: TGTGCCAGCAGCCCACTGCAGGGATATGGCTACACCTTC
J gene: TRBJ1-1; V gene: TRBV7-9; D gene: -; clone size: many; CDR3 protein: CASSLSSDTEAFF; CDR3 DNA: TGTGCCAGCAGCTTGTCCAGTGACACTGAAGCTTTCTTT
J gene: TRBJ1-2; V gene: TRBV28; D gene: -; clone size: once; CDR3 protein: CASSFHGASNYGYTF; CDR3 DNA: TGTGCCAGCAGTTTTCATGGGGCGAGTAACTATGGCTACACCTTC
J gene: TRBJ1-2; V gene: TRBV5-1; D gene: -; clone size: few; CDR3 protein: CASSAQGRPYGYTF; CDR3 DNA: TGCGCCAGCAGCGCACAGGGTCGACCTTATGGCTACACCTTC
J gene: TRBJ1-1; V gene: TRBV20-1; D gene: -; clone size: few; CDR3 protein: CSASHDTYEAFF; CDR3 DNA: TGCAGTGCTAGCCACGACACCTATGAAGCTTTCTTT
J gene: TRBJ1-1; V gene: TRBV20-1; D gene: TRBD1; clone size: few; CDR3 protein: CSAPFLGQLNTEAFF; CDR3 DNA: TGCAGTGCTCCTTTCCTGGGACAGTTAAACACTGAAGCTTTCTTT
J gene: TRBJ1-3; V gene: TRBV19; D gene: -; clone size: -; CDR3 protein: CASKGQLSYGYTIYF; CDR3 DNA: TGTGCCAGTAAGGGGCAGCTGAGCTATGGCTACACCATATATTTT
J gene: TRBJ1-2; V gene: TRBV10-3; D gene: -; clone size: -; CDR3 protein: CAISEFSPGGVGYGYTF; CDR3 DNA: TGTGCCATCAGTGAGTTTTCTCCCGGCGGGGTCGGTTATGGCTACACCTTC
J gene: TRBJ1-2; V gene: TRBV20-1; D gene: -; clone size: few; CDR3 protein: CSAYTRPNYGYTF; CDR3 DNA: TGCAGTGCTTATACAAGGCCAAACTATGGCTACACCTTC
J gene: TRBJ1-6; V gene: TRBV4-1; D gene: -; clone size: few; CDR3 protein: CASSHPSGDSSYNSPLHF; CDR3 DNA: TGCGCCAGCAGCCATCCCAGCGGGGATAGCTCCTATAATTCACCCCTCCACTTT
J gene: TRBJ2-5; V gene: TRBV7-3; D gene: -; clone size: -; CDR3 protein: CASTRSLGETQYF; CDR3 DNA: TGTGCCAGCACGAGGAGTTTGGGCGAGACCCAGTACTTC
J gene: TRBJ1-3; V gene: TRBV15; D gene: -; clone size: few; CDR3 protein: CATSRGGVSTGNTIYF; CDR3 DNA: TGTGCCACCAGCCGGGGGGGGGTGTCGACTGGAAACACCATATATTTT
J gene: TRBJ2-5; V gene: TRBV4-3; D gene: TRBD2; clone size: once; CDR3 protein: CASSQDGLAGGETQYF; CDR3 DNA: TGCGCCAGCAGCCAAGACGGACTAGCGGGAGGGGAGACCCAGTACTTC